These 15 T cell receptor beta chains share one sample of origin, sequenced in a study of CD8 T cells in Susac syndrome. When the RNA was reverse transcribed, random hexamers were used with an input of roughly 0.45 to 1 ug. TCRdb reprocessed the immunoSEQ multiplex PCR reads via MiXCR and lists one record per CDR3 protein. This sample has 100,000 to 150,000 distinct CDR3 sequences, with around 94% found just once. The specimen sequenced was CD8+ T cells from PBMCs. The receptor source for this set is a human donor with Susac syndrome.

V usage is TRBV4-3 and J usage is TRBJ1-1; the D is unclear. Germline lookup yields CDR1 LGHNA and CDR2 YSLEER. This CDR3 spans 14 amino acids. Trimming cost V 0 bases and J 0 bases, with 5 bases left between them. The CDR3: CASSQDNLNTEAFF. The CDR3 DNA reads TGCGCCAGCAGCCAAGATAATCTGAACACTGAAGCTTTCTTT.

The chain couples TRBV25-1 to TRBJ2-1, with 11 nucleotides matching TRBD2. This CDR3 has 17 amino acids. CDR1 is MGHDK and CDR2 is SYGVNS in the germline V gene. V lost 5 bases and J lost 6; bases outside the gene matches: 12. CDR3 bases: TGTGCCAGCAGTTCTATAGCGGGAGGGGACATTCGCAATGAGCAGTTCTTC. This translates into CASSSIAGGDIRNEQFF.

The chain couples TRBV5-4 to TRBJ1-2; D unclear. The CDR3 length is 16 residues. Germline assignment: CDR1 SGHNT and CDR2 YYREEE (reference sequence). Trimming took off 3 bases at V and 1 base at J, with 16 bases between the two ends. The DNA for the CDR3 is TGTGCCAGCAGCTGGAGGGTACGCAGAAATAACTATGGCTACACCTTC. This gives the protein CASSWRVRRNNYGYTF.

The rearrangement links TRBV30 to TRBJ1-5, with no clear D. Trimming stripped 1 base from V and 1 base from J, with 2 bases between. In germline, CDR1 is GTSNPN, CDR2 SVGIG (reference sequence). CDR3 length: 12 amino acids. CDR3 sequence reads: CAWSESNQPQHF. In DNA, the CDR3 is TGTGCCTGGAGTGAAAGCAATCAGCCCCAGCATTTT.

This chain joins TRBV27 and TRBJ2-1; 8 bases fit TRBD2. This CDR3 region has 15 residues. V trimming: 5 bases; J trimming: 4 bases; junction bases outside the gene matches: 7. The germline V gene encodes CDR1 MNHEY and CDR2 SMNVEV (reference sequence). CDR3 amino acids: CASSPLAEIYNEQFF. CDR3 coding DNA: TGTGCCAGCAGTCCACTAGCGGAGATTTACAATGAGCAGTTCTTC.

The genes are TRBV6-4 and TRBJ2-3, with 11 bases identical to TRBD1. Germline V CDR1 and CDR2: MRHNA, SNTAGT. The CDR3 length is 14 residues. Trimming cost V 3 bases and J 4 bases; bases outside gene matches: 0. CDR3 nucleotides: TGTGCCAGCAGTGAGGGACAGGGGGCAGATACGCAGTATTTT. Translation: CASSEGQGADTQYF.

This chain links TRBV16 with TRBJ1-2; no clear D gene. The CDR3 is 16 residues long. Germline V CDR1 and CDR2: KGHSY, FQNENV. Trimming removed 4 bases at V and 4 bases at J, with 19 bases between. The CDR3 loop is CASSPLAGRLAYGYTF. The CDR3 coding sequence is TGTGCCAGCAGCCCCCTCGCAGGTCGGCTCGCCTATGGCTACACCTTC.

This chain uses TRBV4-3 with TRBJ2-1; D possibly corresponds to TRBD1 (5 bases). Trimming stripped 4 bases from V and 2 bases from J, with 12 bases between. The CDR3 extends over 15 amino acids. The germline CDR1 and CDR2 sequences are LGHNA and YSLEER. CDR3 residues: CASSLGYRTYNEQFF. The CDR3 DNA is TGCGCCAGCAGCCTCGGGTACAGGACCTACAATGAGCAGTTCTTC.

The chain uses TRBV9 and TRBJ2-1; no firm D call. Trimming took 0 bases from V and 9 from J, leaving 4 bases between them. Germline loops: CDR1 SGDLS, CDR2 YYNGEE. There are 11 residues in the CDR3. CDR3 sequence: CASSVGTEQFF. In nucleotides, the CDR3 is TGTGCCAGCAGCGTAGGTACTGAGCAGTTCTTC.

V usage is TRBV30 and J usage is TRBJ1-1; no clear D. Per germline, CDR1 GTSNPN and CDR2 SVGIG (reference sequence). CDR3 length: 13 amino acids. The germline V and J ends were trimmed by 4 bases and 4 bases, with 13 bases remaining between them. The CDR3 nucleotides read TGTGCCTGGACTCGGTGGGGAAGCACTGAAGCTTTCTTT. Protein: CAWTRWGSTEAFF.

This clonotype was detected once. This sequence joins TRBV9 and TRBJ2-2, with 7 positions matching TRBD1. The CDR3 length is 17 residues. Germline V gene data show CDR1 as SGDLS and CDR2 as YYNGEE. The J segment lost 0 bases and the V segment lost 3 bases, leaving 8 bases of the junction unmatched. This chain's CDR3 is CASSAPTGVANTGELFF. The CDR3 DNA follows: TGTGCCAGCAGCGCACCCACAGGGGTCGCGAACACCGGGGAGCTGTTTTTT.

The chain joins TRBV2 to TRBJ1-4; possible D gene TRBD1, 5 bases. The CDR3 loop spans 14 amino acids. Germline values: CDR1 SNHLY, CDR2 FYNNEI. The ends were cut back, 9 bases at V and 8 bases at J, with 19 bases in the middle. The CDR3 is CASAPGRSLEKLFF. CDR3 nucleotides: TGTGCCAGTGCCCCGGGACGGAGCCTAGAAAAACTGTTTTTT.

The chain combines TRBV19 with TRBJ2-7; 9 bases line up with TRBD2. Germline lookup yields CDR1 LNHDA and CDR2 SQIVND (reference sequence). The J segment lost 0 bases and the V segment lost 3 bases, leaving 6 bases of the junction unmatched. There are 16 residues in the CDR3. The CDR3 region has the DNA TGTGCCAGTAGTATTTCTGCGGGAGGGATCTCCTACGAGCAGTACTTC. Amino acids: CASSISAGGISYEQYF. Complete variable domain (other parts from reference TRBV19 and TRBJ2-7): DGGITQSPKYLFRKEGQNVTLSCEQNLNHDAMYWYRQDPGQGLRLIYYSQIVNDFQKGDIAEGYSVSREKKESFPLTVTSAQKNPTAFYLCASSISAGGISYEQYFGPGTRLTVT.

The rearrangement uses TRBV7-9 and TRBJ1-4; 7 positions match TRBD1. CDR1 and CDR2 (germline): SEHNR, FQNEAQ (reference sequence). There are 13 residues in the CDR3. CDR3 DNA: TGTGCGTGGGAGGGGGCCGCTAATGAAAAACTGTTTTTT. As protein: CAWEGAANEKLFF. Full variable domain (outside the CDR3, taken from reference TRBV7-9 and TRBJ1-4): DTGVSQNPRHKITKRGQNVTFRCDPISEHNRLYWYRQTLGQGPEFLTYFQNEAQLEKSRLLSDRFSAERPKGSFSTLEIQRTEQGDSAMYLCAWEGAANEKLFFGSGTQLSVL.

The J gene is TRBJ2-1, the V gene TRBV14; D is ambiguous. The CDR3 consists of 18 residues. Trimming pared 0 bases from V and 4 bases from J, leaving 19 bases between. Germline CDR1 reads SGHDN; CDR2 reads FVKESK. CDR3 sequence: CASSQDPPWGLFYNEQFF. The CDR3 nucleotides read TGTGCCAGCAGCCAAGATCCCCCATGGGGTCTTTTTTACAATGAGCAGTTCTTC.